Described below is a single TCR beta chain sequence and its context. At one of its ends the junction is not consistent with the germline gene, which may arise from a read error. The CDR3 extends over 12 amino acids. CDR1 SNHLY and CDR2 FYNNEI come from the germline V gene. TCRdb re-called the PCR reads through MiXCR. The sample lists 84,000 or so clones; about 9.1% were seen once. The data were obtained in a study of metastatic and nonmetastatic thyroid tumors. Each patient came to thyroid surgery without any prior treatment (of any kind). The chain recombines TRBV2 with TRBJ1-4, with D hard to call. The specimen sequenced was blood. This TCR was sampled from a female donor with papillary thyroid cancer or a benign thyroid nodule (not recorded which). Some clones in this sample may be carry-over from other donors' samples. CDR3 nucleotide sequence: TGTGCCAGCAGGACTTATAATGAAAAACTGTTATTT. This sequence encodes CASRTYNEKLLF.